This TCR beta chain came from a study of cytomegalovirus exposure and HLA in healthy donors. V gave up 6 bases and J gave up 6 bases; unmatched junction bases: 11. The CDR3 is made up of 15 amino acids. Per the germline V gene, CDR1 is SNHLY and CDR2 is FYNNEI. Use of 60 Vbeta and 13 Jbeta primers characterized the PCR. TCRdb's table, derived via immunoSEQ multiplex PCR, lists solely in-frame clones and lacks some. The sample holds approximately 130,000 clones, 75% to 85% seen once. In this sample, this clone turned up a few times. The sample was PBMCs. This chain uses TRBV2 with TRBJ1-2, with 9 bases lining up with TRBD1. The origin of this receptor is a woman aged 50 to 60 in good health and CMV-seropositive. CDR3 sequence: CASRPSATGGNGYTF. The CDR3 DNA follows: TGTGCCAGCAGGCCTTCCGCGACAGGGGGAAATGGCTACACCTTC.